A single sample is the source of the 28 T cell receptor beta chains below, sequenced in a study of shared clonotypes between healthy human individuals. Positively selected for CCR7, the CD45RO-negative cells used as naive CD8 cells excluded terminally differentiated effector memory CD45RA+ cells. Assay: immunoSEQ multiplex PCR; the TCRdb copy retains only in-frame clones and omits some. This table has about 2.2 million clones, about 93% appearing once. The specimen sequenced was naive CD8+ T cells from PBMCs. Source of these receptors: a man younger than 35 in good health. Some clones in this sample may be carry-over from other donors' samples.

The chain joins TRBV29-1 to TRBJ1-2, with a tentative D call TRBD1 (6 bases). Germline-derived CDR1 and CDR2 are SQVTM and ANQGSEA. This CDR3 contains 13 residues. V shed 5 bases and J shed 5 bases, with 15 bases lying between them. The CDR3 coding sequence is TGCAGCGTTTTAAAACAGGGAAGATATGGCTACACCTTC. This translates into CSVLKQGRYGYTF.

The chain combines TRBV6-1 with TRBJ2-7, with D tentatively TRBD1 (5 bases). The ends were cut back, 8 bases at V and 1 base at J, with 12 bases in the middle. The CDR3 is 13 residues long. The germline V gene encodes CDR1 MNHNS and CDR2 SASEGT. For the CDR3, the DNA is TGTGCCAGCCGCCCCGACAGTTCCTACGAGCAGTACTTC. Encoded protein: CASRPDSSYEQYF.

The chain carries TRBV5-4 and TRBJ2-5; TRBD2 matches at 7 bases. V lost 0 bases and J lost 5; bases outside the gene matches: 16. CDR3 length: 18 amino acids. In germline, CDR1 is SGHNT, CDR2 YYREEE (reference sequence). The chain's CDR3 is CASSLERFGRINGETQYF. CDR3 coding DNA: TGTGCCAGCAGCTTGGAGCGTTTCGGGAGGATTAATGGGGAGACCCAGTACTTC.

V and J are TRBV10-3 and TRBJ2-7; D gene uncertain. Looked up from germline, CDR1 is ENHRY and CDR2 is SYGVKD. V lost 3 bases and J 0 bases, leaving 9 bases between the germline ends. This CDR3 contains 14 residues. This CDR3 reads CAISEADSSYEQYF. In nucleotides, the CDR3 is TGTGCCATCAGTGAAGCAGATAGCTCCTACGAGCAGTACTTC.

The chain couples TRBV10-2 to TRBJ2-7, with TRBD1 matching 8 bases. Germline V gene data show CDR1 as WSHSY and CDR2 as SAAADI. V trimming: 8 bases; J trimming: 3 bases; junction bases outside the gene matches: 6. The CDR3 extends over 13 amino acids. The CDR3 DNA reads TGCGCCAGCCTAGACAGGGGACACTACGAGCAGTACTTC. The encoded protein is CASLDRGHYEQYF.

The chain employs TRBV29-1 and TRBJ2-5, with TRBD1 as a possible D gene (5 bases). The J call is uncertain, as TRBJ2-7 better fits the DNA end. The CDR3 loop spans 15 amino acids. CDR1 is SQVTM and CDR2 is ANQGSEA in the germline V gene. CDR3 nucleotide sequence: TGCAGCGTTGAATTACAGGACACACCAACCTACGAGCAGTACTTC. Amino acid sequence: CSVELQDTPTYEQYF.

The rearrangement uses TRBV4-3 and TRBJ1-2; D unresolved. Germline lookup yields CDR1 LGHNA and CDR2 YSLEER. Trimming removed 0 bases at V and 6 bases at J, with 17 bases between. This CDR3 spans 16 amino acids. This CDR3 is CASSQDPDRSLHGYTF. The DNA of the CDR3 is TGCGCCAGCAGCCAAGATCCCGACCGCTCGCTCCATGGCTACACCTTC.

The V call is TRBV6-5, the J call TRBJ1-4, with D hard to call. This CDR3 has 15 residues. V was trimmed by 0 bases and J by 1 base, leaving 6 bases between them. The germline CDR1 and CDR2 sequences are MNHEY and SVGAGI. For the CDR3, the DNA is TGTGCCAGCAGTTACTCCGGGGAAACTAATGAAAAACTGTTTTTT. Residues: CASSYSGETNEKLFF.

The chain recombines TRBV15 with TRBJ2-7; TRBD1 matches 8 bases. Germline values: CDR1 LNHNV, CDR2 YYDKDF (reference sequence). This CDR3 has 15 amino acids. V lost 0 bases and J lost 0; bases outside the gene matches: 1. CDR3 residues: CATSRETGASYEQYF. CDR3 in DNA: TGTGCCACCAGCAGAGAGACAGGGGCCTCCTACGAGCAGTACTTC.

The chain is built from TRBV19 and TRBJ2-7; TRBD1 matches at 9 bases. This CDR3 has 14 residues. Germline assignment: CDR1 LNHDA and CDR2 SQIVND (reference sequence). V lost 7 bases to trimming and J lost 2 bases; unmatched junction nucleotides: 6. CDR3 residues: CASTFGTGPYEQYF. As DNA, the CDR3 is TGTGCCAGTACCTTCGGGACAGGGCCCTACGAGCAGTACTTC.

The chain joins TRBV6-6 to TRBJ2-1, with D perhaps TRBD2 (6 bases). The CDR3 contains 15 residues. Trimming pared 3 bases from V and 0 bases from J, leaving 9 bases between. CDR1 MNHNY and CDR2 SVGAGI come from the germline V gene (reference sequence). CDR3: CASSYAGSSYNEQFF. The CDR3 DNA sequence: TGTGCCAGCAGTTATGCGGGGAGCTCCTACAATGAGCAGTTCTTC.

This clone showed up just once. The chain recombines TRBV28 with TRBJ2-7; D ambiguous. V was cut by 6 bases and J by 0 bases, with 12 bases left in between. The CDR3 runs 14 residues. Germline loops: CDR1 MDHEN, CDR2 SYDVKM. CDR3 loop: CASRGPTFSYEQYF. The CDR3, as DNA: TGTGCCAGCAGAGGCCCTACATTCTCCTACGAGCAGTACTTC.

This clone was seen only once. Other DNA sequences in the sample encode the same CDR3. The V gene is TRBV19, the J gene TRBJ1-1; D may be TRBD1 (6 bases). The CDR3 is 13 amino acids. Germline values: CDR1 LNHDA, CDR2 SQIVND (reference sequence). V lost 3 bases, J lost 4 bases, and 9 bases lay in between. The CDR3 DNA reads TGTGCCAGTAGTATCATAGGGGGCACTGAAGCTTTCTTT. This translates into CASSIIGGTEAFF.

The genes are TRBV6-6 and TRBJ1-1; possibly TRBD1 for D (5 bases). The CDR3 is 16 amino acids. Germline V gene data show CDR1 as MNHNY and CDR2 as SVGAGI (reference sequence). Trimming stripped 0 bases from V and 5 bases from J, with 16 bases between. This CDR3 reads CASSYSKVGGGTEAFF. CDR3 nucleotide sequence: TGTGCCAGCAGTTACTCGAAGGTTGGGGGGGGGACTGAAGCTTTCTTT.

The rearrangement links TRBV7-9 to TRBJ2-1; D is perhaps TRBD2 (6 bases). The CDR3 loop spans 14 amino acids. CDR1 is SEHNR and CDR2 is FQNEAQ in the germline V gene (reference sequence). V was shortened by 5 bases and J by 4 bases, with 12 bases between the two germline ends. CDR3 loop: CASSPLLAYNEQFF. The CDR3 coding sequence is TGTGCCAGCAGCCCTTTGCTAGCGTACAATGAGCAGTTCTTC.

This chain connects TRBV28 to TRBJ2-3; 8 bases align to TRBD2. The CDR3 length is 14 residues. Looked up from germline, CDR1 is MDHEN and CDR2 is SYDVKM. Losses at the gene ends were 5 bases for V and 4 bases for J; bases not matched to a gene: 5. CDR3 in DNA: TGTGCCAGCAGTGCCCCGGGGGGGGCAGATACGCAGTATTTT. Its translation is CASSAPGGADTQYF. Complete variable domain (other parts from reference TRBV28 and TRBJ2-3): DVKVTQSSRYLVKRTGEKVFLECVQDMDHENMFWYRQDPGLGLRLIYFSYDVKMKEKGDIPEGYSVSREKKERFSLILESASTNQTSMYLCASSAPGGADTQYFGPGTRLTVL.

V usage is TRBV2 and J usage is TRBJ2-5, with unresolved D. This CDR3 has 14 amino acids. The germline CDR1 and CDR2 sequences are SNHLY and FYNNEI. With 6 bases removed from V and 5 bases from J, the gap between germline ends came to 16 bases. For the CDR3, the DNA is TGTGCCAGCAGCCTCGAACTGTTTGGTGAGACCCAGTACTTC. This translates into CASSLELFGETQYF.

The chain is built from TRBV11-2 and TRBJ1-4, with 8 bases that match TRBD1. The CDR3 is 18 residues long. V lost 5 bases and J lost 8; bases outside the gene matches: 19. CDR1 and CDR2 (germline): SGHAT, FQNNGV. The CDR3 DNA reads TGTGCCAGCAGCACCGACGGGGAGTGGACAGGGAGGGAGGAAAAACTGTTTTTT. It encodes CASSTDGEWTGREEKLFF.

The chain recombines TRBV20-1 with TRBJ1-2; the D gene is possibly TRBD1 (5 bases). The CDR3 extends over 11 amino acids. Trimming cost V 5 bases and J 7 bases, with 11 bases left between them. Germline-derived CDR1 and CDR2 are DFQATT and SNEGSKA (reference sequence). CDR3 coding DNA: TGCAGTGCTCGAACGGGGGGTGGCTACACCTTC. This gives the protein CSARTGGGYTF.

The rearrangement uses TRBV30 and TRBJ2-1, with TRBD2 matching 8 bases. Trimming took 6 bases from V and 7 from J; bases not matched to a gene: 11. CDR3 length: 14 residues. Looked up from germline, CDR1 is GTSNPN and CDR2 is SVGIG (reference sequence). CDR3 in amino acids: CACQPGTSQNEQFF. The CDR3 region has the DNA TGTGCCTGCCAACCCGGGACTAGTCAGAATGAGCAGTTCTTC. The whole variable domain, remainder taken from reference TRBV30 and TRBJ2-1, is SQTIHQWPATLVQPVGSPLSLECTVEGTSNPNLYWYRQAAGRGLQLLFYSVGIGQISSEVPQNLSASRPQDRQFILSSKKLLLSDSGFYLCACQPGTSQNEQFFGPGTRLTVL.

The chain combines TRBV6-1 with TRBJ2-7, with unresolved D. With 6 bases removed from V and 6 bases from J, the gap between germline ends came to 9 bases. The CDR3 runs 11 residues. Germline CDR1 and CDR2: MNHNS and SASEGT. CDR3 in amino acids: CASSNSLEQYF. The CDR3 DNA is TGTGCCAGCAGCAACAGTCTCGAGCAGTACTTC.

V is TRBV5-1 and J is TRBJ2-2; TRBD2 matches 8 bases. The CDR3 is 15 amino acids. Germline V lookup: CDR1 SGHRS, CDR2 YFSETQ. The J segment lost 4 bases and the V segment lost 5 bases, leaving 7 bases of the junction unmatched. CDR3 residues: CASSMGLGSTGELFF. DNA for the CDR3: TGCGCCAGCAGTATGGGACTAGGGTCCACCGGGGAGCTGTTTTTT.

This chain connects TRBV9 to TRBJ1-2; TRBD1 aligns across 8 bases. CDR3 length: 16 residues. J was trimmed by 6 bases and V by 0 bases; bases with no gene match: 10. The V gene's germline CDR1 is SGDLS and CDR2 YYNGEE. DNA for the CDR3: TGTGCCAGCAGCGTAGAGGGGAAGACAGGGGCTGATGGCTACACCTTC. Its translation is CASSVEGKTGADGYTF.

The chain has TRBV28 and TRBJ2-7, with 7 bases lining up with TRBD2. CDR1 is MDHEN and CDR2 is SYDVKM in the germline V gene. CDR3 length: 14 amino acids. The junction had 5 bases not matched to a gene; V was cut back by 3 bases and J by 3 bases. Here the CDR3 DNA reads TGTGCCAGCAGTTTGACGGGAGGTATCTACGAGCAGTACTTC. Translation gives CASSLTGGIYEQYF.

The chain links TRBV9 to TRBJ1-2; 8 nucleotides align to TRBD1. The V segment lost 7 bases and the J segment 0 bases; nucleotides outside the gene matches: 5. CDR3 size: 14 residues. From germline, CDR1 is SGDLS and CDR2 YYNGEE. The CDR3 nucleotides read TGTGCCAGCTTCGGACAGGGATCTAACTATGGCTACACCTTC. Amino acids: CASFGQGSNYGYTF.

CDR3 nucleotide sequence: TGTGCCAGCAGTGACGCGGGGGACTACAATGAGCAGTTCTTC. Its translation is CASSDAGDYNEQFF. The chain combines TRBV6-4 with TRBJ2-1; 7 positions agree with TRBD2. Trimming removed 2 bases from V and 3 bases from J; junction bases left unmatched: 1. Germline loops: CDR1 MRHNA, CDR2 SNTAGT. This CDR3 has 14 amino acids.

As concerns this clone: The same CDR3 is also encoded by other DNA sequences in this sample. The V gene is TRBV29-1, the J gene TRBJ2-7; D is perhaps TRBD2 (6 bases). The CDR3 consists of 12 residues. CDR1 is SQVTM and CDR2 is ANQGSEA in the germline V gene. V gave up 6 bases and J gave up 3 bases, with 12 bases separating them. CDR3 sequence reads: CSVLTGVYEQYF. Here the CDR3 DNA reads TGCAGCGTGCTTACGGGAGTCTACGAGCAGTACTTC.

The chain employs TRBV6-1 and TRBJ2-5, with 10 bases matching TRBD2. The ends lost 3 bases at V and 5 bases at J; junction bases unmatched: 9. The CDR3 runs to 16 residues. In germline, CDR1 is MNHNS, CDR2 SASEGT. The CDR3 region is CASSEPSGSGWETQYF. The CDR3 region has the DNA TGTGCCAGCAGTGAGCCTAGCGGGAGTGGGTGGGAGACCCAGTACTTC.